The rows below give T cell receptor beta chains drawn from one sample of a study of cytomegalovirus exposure and HLA in healthy donors. Data came from immunoSEQ multiplex PCR; TCRdb stores just in-frame clones and leaves some out. The table lists tens of thousands of clones, approximately 70% of them singletons, with about a fifth in the top ten. Sequencing used PBMCs. The receptors stem from a middle-aged man in good health and CMV-seropositive. Both conserved end residues are part of each CDR3. Some rows mark clone size as missing; the rest say once, few, many or name a class of expanded clone.

j_call	v_call	clone_size	cdr3_aa
TRBJ2-1	TRBV7-2	NA	CASTSYLSNEQFF
TRBJ1-5	TRBV27	few	CASSPWTDNQPQHF
TRBJ2-7	TRBV7-2	NA	CASSPARGAYEQYF
TRBJ2-7	TRBV28	NA	CASSQGQGSGEQYF
TRBJ1-4	TRBV19	NA	CASSIGQKGLNEKLFF
TRBJ2-7	TRBV7-8	NA	CASSLAATTYEQYF
TRBJ1-6	TRBV28	NA	CASTLRTYRFSPLHF
TRBJ2-1	TRBV18	NA	CASSPDGLAGGNEQFF
TRBJ1-2	TRBV6-1	NA	CASSESDSNYGYTF
TRBJ1-1	TRBV19	NA	CASSIGGSNTEAFF
TRBJ1-2	TRBV28	NA	CASRTRGGSGYGYTF
TRBJ2-5	TRBV9	once	CASSQAGATQETQYF
TRBJ2-5	TRBV18	NA	CASSPSYQETQYF
TRBJ2-3	TRBV6-1	NA	CASSETSGDTQYF
TRBJ2-3	TRBV27	medium-sized	CASSLLLGQAGTDTQYF
TRBJ1-1	TRBV30	NA	CAWTSGRNTEAFF
TRBJ2-7	TRBV7-2	NA	CASSVLAGTPYEQYF
TRBJ2-2	TRBV10-3	NA	CAIRDSGYTGELFF
TRBJ1-4	TRBV4-2	NA	CASSQEGGTGGEKLFF
TRBJ2-1	TRBV5-1	NA	CASAHPGQGYNEQFF
TRBJ1-2	TRBV7-9	NA	CASSRGYGYTF
TRBJ1-1	TRBV7-9	NA	CASSFSAARNTEAFF
TRBJ1-4	TRBV4-3	NA	CASSSGSGPATNEKLFF
TRBJ1-1	TRBV10-1	NA	CASTANRVVSEAFF
TRBJ1-1	TRBV30	NA	CAWSNRRANTEAFF
TRBJ1-2	TRBV4-1	NA	CASSQGAANYGYTF
TRBJ2-1	TRBV18	few	CASSPPGDNEQFF
TRBJ2-4	TRBV6-5	NA	CASSPLAGAGNIQYF
TRBJ2-3	TRBV2	NA	CASSATLAVADTQYF
TRBJ2-2	TRBV6-5	NA	CASRGPNTGELFF
TRBJ1-3	TRBV4-2	NA	CASTRASGNTIYF
TRBJ1-6	TRBV5-1	NA	CASSSTTGSYNSPLHF
TRBJ2-3	TRBV7-9	NA	CASSLIWPDTDTQYF
TRBJ1-1	TRBV6-5	NA	CASSYSSDGAFF
TRBJ1-5	TRBV10-3	NA	CAISEGEVVQPQHF
TRBJ2-1	TRBV7-8	few	CASSYFGNEQFF
TRBJ2-5	TRBV6-6	NA	CASSSGQGGETQYF
TRBJ1-4	TRBV4-3	NA	CASSTHSVRGEKLFF
TRBJ1-2	TRBV15	NA	CATSRGTPADYGYTF
TRBJ2-6	TRBV4-3	NA	CASSRYFPLAGVTSGANVLTF
TRBJ1-1	TRBV7-2	NA	CASSLGGGGEAFF